This TCR beta chain was sequenced for a study of CD8+ T cells in alopecia areata. Overall study results and limits: Normal scalp had lower clonality than lesional scalp, with alopecia totalis/universalis lesions showing this most strongly. Sequencing of scalp tissue also captures the resident alphabeta T cells of normal skin.

As concerns this clone: Its antigen is undetermined.

The sorting of PBMCs gave CD4+ and CD8+ T cells. Sequencing used cDNA as its template, made by extracting RNA and reverse transcribing it. This table comes from immunoSEQ multiplex PCR, and its TCRdb copy is limited to in-frame clones, with some not included. This sample has 150,000 or so clones; around 50% occur once, and the top ten carry around 7%. Germline CDR1 and CDR2: SGHRS and YFSETQ. The CDR3 is 15 amino acids. V was cut by 3 bases and J by 5 bases, with 17 bases left in between. The chain links TRBV5-1 to TRBJ1-2, with D possibly being TRBD1 (6 bases). The sequencing input was CD4+ T cells sorted from blood. This clonotype was obtained from a human donor with alopecia areata. The CDR3 coding sequence is TGCGCCAGCAGCTCAGGAACAGGGACGGTATATGGCTACACCTTC. This encodes CASSSGTGTVYGYTF. Variable domain in full (rest from reference TRBV5-1 and TRBJ1-2): KAGVTQTPRYLIKTRGQQVTLSCSPISGHRSVSWYQQTPGQGLQFLFEYFSETQRNKGNFPGRFSGRQFSNSRSEMNVSTLELGDSALYLCASSSGTGTVYGYTFGSGTRLTVV.